This T cell receptor (beta chain) stems from a study of blood T cell repertoires in COVID-19. Looking at the study overall: From the United States, Italy and Spain came samples of acute and convalescent COVID-19. T cells, B-cell-depleted T cells, or PBMCs provided the cDNA or gDNA that served as material.

In the original processing: Nucleated cell number was recorded as an estimate derived from reference gene primer amplification. TCRdb keeps only in-frame clones here, not all; method: immunoSEQ multiplex PCR. That table gives V, J and clone size, and the DNA gave D and trimming. Of some 87,000 clones in the sample, around 80% were seen once. The CDR3 has 12 residues. V dropped 0 bases and J dropped 4 bases, with 3 bases sitting between them. The germline V gene has CDR1 SGHDT and CDR2 YYEEEE. The chain joins TRBV5-6 to TRBJ2-3, with unresolved D. The receptor's source is a man older than 75 with active or convalescent COVID-19. The sequenced sample was peripheral blood. The CDR3 is CASSLVADTQYF. CDR3 nucleotides: TGTGCCAGCAGCTTGGTAGCAGATACGCAGTATTTT.